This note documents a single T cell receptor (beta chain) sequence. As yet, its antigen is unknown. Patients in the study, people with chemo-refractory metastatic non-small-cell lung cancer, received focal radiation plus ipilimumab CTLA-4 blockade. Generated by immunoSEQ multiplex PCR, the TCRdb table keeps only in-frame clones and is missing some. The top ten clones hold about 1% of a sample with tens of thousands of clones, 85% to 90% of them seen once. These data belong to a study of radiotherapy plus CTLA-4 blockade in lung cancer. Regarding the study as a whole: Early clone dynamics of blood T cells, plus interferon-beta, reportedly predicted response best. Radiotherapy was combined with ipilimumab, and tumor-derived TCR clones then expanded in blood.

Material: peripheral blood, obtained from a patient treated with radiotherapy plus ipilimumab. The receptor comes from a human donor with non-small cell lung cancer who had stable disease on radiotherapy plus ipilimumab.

The CDR3 here is CASSSTSGTGSNEQYF. CDR3 in DNA: TGTGCCAGCAGCTCGACTTCCGGGACAGGGTCTAACGAGCAGTACTTC. This chain uses TRBV7-2 with TRBJ2-7, with TRBD1 matching 9 bases. Trimming removed 4 bases from V and 5 bases from J; junction bases left unmatched: 12. CDR1 SGHTA and CDR2 FQGNSA come from the germline V gene. The CDR3 is 16 residues long.